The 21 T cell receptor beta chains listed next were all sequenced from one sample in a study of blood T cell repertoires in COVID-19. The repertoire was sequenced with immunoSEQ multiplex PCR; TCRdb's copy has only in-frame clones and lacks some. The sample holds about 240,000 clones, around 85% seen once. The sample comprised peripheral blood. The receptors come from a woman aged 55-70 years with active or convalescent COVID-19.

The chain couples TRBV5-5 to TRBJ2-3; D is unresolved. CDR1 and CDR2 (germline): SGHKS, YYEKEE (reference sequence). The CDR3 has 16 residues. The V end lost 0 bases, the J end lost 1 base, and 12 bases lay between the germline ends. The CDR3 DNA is TGTGCCAGCAGCTTGGACGGAGACCTTCGCACAGATACGCAGTATTTT. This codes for CASSLDGDLRTDTQYF.

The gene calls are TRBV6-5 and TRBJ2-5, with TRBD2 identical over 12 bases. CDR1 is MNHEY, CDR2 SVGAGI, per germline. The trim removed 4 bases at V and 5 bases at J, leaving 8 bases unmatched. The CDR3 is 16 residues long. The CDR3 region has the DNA TGTGCCAGCAGTTCCCCGACTAGCGGGAGAGCTGAGACCCAGTACTTC. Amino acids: CASSSPTSGRAETQYF.

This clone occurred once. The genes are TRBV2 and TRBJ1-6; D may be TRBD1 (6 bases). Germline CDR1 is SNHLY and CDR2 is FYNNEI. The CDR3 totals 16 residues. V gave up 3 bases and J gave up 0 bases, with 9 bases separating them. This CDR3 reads CASSEGADSYNSPLHF. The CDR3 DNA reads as TGTGCCAGCAGTGAGGGGGCAGACTCCTATAATTCACCCCTCCACTTT.

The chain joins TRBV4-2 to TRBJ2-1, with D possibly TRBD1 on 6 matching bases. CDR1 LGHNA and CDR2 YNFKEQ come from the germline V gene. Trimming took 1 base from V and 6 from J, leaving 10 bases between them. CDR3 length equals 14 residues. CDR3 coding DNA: TGTGCCAGCAGCCAAGGCCAGGGGAGCAATGAGCAGTTCTTC. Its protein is CASSQGQGSNEQFF.

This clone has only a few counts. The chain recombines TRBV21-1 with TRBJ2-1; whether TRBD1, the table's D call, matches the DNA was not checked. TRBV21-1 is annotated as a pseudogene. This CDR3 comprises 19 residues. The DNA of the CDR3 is TGTGCCAGCAGCAAAGGGGCCGTCACAGGGTCTATCCCCTACAATGAGCAGTTCTTC. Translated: CASSKGAVTGSIPYNEQFF.

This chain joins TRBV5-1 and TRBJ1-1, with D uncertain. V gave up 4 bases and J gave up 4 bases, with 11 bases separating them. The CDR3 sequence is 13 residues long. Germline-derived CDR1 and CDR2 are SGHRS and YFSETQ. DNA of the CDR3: TGCGCCAGCAGCCGTGGAGGTGCCACTGAAGCTTTCTTT. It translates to CASSRGGATEAFF.

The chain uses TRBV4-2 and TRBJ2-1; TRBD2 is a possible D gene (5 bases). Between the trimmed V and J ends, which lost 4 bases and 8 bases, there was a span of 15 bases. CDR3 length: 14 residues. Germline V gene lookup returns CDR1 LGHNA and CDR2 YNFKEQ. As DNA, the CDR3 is TGTGCCAGCAGCCCCGTGGGTGGGCGGGATGAGCAGTTCTTC. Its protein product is CASSPVGGRDEQFF.

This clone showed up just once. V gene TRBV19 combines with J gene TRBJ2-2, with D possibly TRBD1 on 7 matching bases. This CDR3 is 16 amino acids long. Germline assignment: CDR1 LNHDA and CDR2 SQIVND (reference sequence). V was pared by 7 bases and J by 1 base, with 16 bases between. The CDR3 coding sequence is TGTGCCAGTAATACAGGGGCCGGGGGGAACACCGGGGAGCTGTTTTTT. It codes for CASNTGAGGNTGELFF.

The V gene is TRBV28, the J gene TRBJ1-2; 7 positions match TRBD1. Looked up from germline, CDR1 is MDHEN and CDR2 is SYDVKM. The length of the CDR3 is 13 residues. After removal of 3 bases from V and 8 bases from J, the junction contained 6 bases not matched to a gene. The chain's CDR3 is CASSLPTGLGYTF. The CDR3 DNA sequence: TGTGCCAGCAGTTTGCCGACAGGGTTGGGCTACACCTTC.

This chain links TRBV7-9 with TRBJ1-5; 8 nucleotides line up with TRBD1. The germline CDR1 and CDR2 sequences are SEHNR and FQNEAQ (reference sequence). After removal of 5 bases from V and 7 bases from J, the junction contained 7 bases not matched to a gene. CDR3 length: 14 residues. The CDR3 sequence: CASSMGQAKQPQHF. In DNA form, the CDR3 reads TGTGCCAGCAGCATGGGACAGGCTAAACAGCCCCAGCATTTT. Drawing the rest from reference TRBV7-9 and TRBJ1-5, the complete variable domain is DTGVSQNPRHKITKRGQNVTFRCDPISEHNRLYWYRQTLGQGPEFLTYFQNEAQLEKSRLLSDRFSAERPKGSFSTLEIQRTEQGDSAMYLCASSMGQAKQPQHFGDGTRLSIL.

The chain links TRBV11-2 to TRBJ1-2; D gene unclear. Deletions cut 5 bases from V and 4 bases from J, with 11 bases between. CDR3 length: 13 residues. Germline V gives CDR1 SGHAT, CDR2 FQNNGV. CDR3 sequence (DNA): TGTGCCAGCAGCCCGCCGGGAGTCTATGGCTACACCTTC. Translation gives CASSPPGVYGYTF.

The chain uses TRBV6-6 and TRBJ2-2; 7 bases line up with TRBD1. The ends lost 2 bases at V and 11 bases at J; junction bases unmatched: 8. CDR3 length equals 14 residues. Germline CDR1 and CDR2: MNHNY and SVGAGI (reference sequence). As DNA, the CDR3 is TGTGCCAGCAGTTACCCCCCTGAGGGGGCAGAGCTGTTTTTT. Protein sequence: CASSYPPEGAELFF.

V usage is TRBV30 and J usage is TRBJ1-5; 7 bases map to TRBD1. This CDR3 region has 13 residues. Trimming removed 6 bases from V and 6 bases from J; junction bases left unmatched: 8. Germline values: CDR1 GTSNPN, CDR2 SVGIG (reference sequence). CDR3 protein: CACQGGVGQPQHF. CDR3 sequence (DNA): TGTGCCTGTCAAGGGGGCGTAGGTCAGCCCCAGCATTTT.

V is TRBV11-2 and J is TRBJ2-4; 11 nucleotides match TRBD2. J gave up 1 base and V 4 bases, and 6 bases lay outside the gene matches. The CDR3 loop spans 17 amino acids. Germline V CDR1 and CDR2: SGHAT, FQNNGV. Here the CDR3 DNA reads TGTGCCAGCAGCTGGACGGGACTAGCGGACGCCAAAAACATTCAGTACTTC. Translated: CASSWTGLADAKNIQYF.

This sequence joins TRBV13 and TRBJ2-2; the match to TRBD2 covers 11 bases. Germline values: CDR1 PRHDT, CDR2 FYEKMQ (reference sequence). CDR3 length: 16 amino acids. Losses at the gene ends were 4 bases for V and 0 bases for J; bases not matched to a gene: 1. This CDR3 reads CASSSGLAANTGELFF. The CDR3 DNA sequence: TGTGCCAGCAGCTCGGGACTAGCGGCGAACACCGGGGAGCTGTTTTTT.

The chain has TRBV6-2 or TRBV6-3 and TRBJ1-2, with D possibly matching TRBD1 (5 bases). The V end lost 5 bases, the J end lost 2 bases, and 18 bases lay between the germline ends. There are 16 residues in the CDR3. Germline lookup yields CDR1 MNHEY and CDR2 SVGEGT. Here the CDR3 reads CASSRRGTGRNYGYTF. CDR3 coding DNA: TGTGCCAGCAGTCGCCGCGGGACCGGGAGGAACTATGGCTACACCTTC.

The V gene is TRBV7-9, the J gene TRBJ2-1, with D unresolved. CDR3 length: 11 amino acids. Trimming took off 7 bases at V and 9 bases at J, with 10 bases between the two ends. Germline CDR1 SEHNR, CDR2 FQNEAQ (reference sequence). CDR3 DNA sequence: TGTGCCAGCACCCAGGCTTCTGAGCAGTTCTTC. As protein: CASTQASEQFF.

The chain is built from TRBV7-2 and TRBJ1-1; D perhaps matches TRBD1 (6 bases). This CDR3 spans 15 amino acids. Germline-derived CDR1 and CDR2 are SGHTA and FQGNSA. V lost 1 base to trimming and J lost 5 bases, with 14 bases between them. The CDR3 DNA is TGTGCCAGCAGCTTAGTGGGGGGGGCGAGGACTGAAGCTTTCTTT. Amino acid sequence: CASSLVGGARTEAFF.

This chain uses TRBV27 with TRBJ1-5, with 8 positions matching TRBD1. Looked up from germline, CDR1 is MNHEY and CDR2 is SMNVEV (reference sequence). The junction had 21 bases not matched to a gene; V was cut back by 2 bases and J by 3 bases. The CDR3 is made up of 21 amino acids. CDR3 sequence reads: CASSLRPRGTGSVTDNQPQHF. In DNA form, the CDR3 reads TGTGCCAGCAGTTTAAGACCTCGAGGGACAGGATCGGTCACGGACAATCAGCCCCAGCATTTT.

The CDR3 DNA reads as TGTGCCAGCAGCATGACGCAGGGGGCGCGGAACACCGGGGAGCTGTTTTTT. Protein product: CASSMTQGARNTGELFF. The rearrangement joins TRBV21-1 to TRBJ2-2; the table calls TRBD1, which could not be checked here. TRBV21-1 is annotated as a pseudogene. The CDR3 is 17 amino acids.

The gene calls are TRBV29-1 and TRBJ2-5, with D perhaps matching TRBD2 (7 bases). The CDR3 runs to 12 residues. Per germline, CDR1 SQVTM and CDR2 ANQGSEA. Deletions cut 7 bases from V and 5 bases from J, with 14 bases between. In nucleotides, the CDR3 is TGCAGCGCCAAAAGGGGGGGGGAGACCCAGTACTTC. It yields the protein CSAKRGGETQYF.